One sample yielded the 31 T cell receptor beta chains listed below, sequenced in a study of spatial heterogeneity in lung cancer (dated by TCRdb to the late 2010s). Study-level results and caveats: The number of expanded intratumoral alpha and beta TCRs correlated with the tumor nonsynonymous mutation count.

The receptor library was made with 5' RACE. Instrument on record: NextSeq 500. Through fastp at Q25 and MiXCR, TCRdb rebuilt clones from the public reads, retaining in-frame beta chains. Entries that share a CDR3 protein sequence are merged under the most common genes and DNA. The sample table lists more than 9,000 distinct CDR3 sequences, roughly 6% of them with a count of one. Over 9.5% of the sample is held by the ten biggest clonotypes. The sample's time point label, decoded: sample taken at primary tumor resection. No antigen has been assigned to these receptors. This material consisted of lung tumor tissue, taken at surgery. The receptors stem from a male donor with early-stage non-small cell lung cancer.

The sample holds a few counts of this clonotype. CDR3 nucleotides: TGCAGCGTTGTTACTCCTGAAGCTTTCTTT. This codes for CSVVTPEAFF. The chain joins TRBV29-1 to TRBJ1-1; the D is unclear. CDR3 length equals 10 residues. V lost 4 bases and J 6 bases, leaving 6 bases between the germline ends. CDR1 is SQVTM, CDR2 ANQGSEA, per germline.

This clonotype came up many times. The chain joins TRBV20-1 to TRBJ2-7; D may be TRBD1 or TRBD2 (5 bases each). Germline CDR1 reads DFQATT; CDR2 reads SNEGSKA (reference sequence). Trimming took off 3 bases at V and 3 bases at J, with 9 bases between the two ends. The CDR3 sequence is 12 residues long. CDR3 in amino acids: CSASGTNYEQYV. DNA of the CDR3: TGCAGTGCTAGCGGGACCAACTACGAGCAGTACGTC.

This clonotype was seen many times. The V and J genes are TRBV20-1 and TRBJ2-7; D may be TRBD1 or TRBD2 (5 bases each). Germline CDR1 DFQATT, CDR2 SNEGSKA (reference sequence). V shed 4 bases and J shed 3 bases, with 19 bases lying between them. The CDR3 covers 15 residues. CDR3 nucleotide sequence: TGCAGTGCTACCTGGGAACGGGACGGCTACTACGAGCAGTACTTC. Residues: CSATWERDGYYEQYF.

In its sample, this clonotype was seen many times. The chain has TRBV7-6 and TRBJ2-4; 11 nucleotides match TRBD2. The CDR3 spans 17 residues. Germline CDR1 is SGHVS and CDR2 is FNYEAQ. V was clipped by 1 base and J by 0 bases; unmatched bases: 2. The DNA of the CDR3 is TGTGCCAGCAGCTTAGAGCTAGCGGGGGGAGCCAAAAACATTCAGTACTTC. It codes for CASSLELAGGAKNIQYF.

By its share, this clonotype is medium-sized. This rearrangement joins TRBV20-1 to TRBJ2-7; tentatively, D is TRBD1 (5 bases). This CDR3 has 15 amino acids. The V gene's germline CDR1 is DFQATT and CDR2 SNEGSKA (reference sequence). The germline V and J ends were trimmed by 4 bases and 0 bases, with 16 bases remaining between them. CDR3 nucleotides: TGCAGTGCTAACCCCAGGGTTGCTAGCTCCTACGAGCAGTACGTC. Protein: CSANPRVASSYEQYV.

This clonotype was detected many times. The rearrangement uses TRBV27 and TRBJ2-2, with D perhaps being TRBD1 or TRBD2 (5 bases each). Deletions cut 4 bases from V and 6 bases from J, with 15 bases between. The germline CDR1 and CDR2 sequences are MNHEY and SMNVEV (reference sequence). CDR3 length: 15 amino acids. The CDR3 nucleotides are TGTGCCAGCAGTTCTAACCGGGACCCCGCCGGGGAGCTGTTTTTT. Translation gives CASSSNRDPAGELFF.

In DNA form, the CDR3 reads TGTGCCAGCAGCCAAGTCCCGGGAATGGCTTTCTTT. Translated: CASSQVPGMAFF. The V gene is TRBV7-9, the J gene TRBJ1-1, with D uncertain. V was pared by 5 bases and J by 11 bases, with 15 bases between. This CDR3 region has 12 residues. Looked up from germline, CDR1 is SEHNR and CDR2 is FQNEAQ (reference sequence).

This clonotype was found many times. This chain joins TRBV18 and TRBJ2-2; perhaps D is TRBD1 or TRBD2 (5 bases each). CDR1 and CDR2 from the germline V gene are KGHSH and LQKENI. V dropped 2 bases and J dropped 6 bases, with 10 bases sitting between them. This CDR3 region has 14 residues. CDR3 nucleotide sequence: TGTGCCAGCTCACCAAGGGGAGAGGCCGGGGAGCTGTTTTTT. Protein product: CASSPRGEAGELFF.

There are many counts of this clonotype. The rearrangement joins TRBV7-9 to TRBJ1-1, with D unclear. The CDR3 totals 13 residues. Trimming cost V 3 bases and J 1 base, with 6 bases left between them. Germline loops: CDR1 SEHNR, CDR2 FQNEAQ (reference sequence). In DNA, the CDR3 is TGTGCCAGCAGCTTGAGAGGGAACACTGAAGCTTTCTTT. Its translation: CASSLRGNTEAFF. The whole variable domain, filled in from reference TRBV7-9 and TRBJ1-1, reads DTGVSQNPRHKITKRGQNVTFRCDPISEHNRLYWYRQTLGQGPEFLTYFQNEAQLEKSRLLSDRFSAERPKGSFSTLEIQRTEQGDSAMYLCASSLRGNTEAFFGQGTRLTVV.

In its sample, this clonotype is medium-sized. This chain connects TRBV25-1 to TRBJ2-1; D gene ambiguous. The V gene's germline CDR1 is MGHDK and CDR2 SYGVNS. Trimming took off 2 bases at V and 5 bases at J, with 13 bases between the two ends. The CDR3 consists of 15 residues. The CDR3 bases are TGTGCCAGCAGTGAAATGGGTCGGGCTAACAATGAGCAGTTCTTC. Its translation is CASSEMGRANNEQFF.

The V gene is TRBV7-2, the J gene TRBJ2-5, with TRBD1 matching 8 bases. Trimming cost V 5 bases and J 4 bases; bases outside gene matches: 3. CDR3 size: 13 residues. The germline V gene has CDR1 SGHTA and CDR2 FQGNSA. The CDR3 sequence is CASSMGTGETQYF. For the CDR3, the DNA is TGTGCCAGCAGCATGGGGACAGGAGAGACCCAGTACTTC.

This clonotype was observed at least ten times. The rearrangement links TRBV20-1 to TRBJ1-2, with TRBD1 matching 9 bases. The CDR3 is 15 amino acids. CDR1 and CDR2 (germline): DFQATT, SNEGSKA (reference sequence). The junction had 13 bases not matched to a gene; V was cut back by 6 bases and J by 5 bases. CDR3 loop: CSAEPTGGPRYGYTF. The CDR3 DNA follows: TGCAGTGCCGAACCGACAGGGGGACCGAGGTATGGCTACACCTTC.

This clonotype was picked up many times. The chain combines TRBV10-2 with TRBJ1-1; D gene unclear. Trimming left V 8 bases short and J 1 base short, with 8 bases between. Germline V gives CDR1 WSHSY, CDR2 SAAADI. This CDR3 has 12 residues. The CDR3 DNA is TGCGCCAGCTCCGCCGGGAACACTGAAGCTTTCTTT. As protein: CASSAGNTEAFF.

This clonotype was detected ten times or more. The J gene is TRBJ1-6, the V gene TRBV27; possibly TRBD1 for D (5 bases). Germline CDR1 and CDR2: MNHEY and SMNVEV (reference sequence). This CDR3 has 13 residues. The V end was cut by 7 bases, the J end by 3 bases, with 7 bases between. The CDR3 here is CASTRDYNSPLHF. CDR3 nucleotides: TGTGCCAGCACCAGGGACTATAATTCACCCCTCCACTTT.

This clonotype was found many times. This chain links TRBV5-5 with TRBJ2-5; 8 bases are a match to TRBD1. The germline gives CDR1 SGHKS, CDR2 YYEKEE (reference sequence). V lost 3 bases and J lost 2; bases outside the gene matches: 9. The CDR3 has 16 residues. CDR3 sequence (DNA): TGTGCCAGCAGCTGGGCAGGGGGCGCAACGCAAGAGACCCAGTACTTC. Protein: CASSWAGGATQETQYF.

In this sample, this clonotype turned up many times. The rearrangement uses TRBV18 and TRBJ2-3; maybe TRBD2 (6 bases). The germline V gene encodes CDR1 KGHSH and CDR2 LQKENI. V dropped 3 bases and J dropped 2 bases, with 12 bases sitting between them. CDR3 size: 15 residues. CDR3 amino acids: CASSPQRGLTDTQYF. CDR3 in DNA: TGTGCCAGCTCACCCCAACGGGGACTCACAGATACGCAGTATTTT.

This clonotype is medium-sized in the sample. J is TRBJ2-7 and V is TRBV20-1, with D perhaps matching TRBD1 (6 bases). V lost 3 bases and J 1 base, leaving 16 bases between the germline ends. From germline, CDR1 is DFQATT and CDR2 SNEGSKA (reference sequence). CDR3 length: 15 amino acids. The CDR3 loop reads CSASNPGVRSYEQYF. In DNA form, the CDR3 reads TGCAGTGCTAGCAATCCAGGGGTTAGATCCTACGAGCAGTACTTC.

At least ten counts were recorded for this clonotype. The chain has TRBV20-1 and TRBJ2-5; 7 bases map to TRBD2. V lost 6 bases, J lost 4 bases, and 8 bases stayed unmatched. The CDR3 runs 13 residues. From germline, CDR1 is DFQATT and CDR2 SNEGSKA (reference sequence). CDR3 sequence: CSAPPGRGETQYF. The CDR3 coding sequence is TGCAGTGCGCCCCCGGGGAGGGGAGAGACCCAGTACTTC.

This clonotype was seen ten or more times. The chain employs TRBV6-5 and TRBJ2-1; 14 positions match TRBD2. With 5 bases clipped from V and 8 bases from J, the junction kept 8 bases outside the gene matches. The germline V gene encodes CDR1 MNHEY and CDR2 SVGAGI. CDR3 size: 16 residues. This CDR3 reads CASSTFEGLAGDEQFF. The CDR3 DNA sequence: TGTGCCAGCAGTACCTTCGAGGGACTAGCGGGAGATGAGCAGTTCTTC.

There are many counts of this clonotype. The chain carries TRBV6-5 and TRBJ2-2, with 10 bases matching TRBD1. Looked up from germline, CDR1 is MNHEY and CDR2 is SVGAGI. The CDR3 is 14 residues long. With V trimmed by 6 bases and J by 7 bases, 5 bases remained unmatched. The DNA for the CDR3 is TGTGCCAGCAGCCAGGACAGGGGGTACGGGGAGCTGTTTTTT. Residues: CASSQDRGYGELFF.

This clonotype was observed at least ten times. The chain uses TRBV28 and TRBJ1-1; D perhaps matches TRBD1 (5 bases). The CDR3 is made up of 13 amino acids. The germline V and J ends were trimmed by 6 bases and 11 bases, with 19 bases remaining between them. In germline, CDR1 is MDHEN, CDR2 SYDVKM. The CDR3 DNA reads TGTGCCAGCAGCCTCCCCAGCACCCAGGGTGCTTTCTTT. Protein: CASSLPSTQGAFF.

This clonotype was found many times. Given a much more abundant clone one base away, this may be a read error. The rearrangement uses TRBV10-3 and TRBJ2-1; D gene ambiguous. CDR1 and CDR2 (germline): ENHRY, SYGVKD. Trimming pared 3 bases from V and 7 bases from J, leaving 7 bases between. The CDR3 runs 12 residues. The CDR3 region is CAISDNANEQFF. The CDR3 DNA follows: TGTGCCATCAGTGACAATGCGAATGAGCAGTTCTTC.

This clonotype was recorded at least ten times. The chain has TRBV7-2 and TRBJ2-1, with D perhaps given as TRBD1 or TRBD2 (5 bases each). Trimming took 4 bases from V and 7 from J, leaving 14 bases between them. This CDR3 contains 14 residues. Per germline, CDR1 SGHTA and CDR2 FQGNSA. The DNA for the CDR3 is TGTGCCAGCAGCTCCTCAGGCTGGGGGAATGAGCAGTTCTTC. Its translation: CASSSSGWGNEQFF.

This clonotype was picked up many times. J is TRBJ2-2 and V is TRBV12-3 or TRBV12-4, with 9 bases lining up with TRBD1. Losses at the gene ends were 6 bases for V and 2 bases for J; bases not matched to a gene: 4. This CDR3 region has 15 residues. CDR3 DNA: TGTGCCAGCAGAAGGACAGGGGCCAACACCGGGGAGCTGTTTTTT. Translating it yields CASRRTGANTGELFF.

At least ten counts were recorded for this clonotype. This chain joins TRBV9 and TRBJ1-5; 7 bases align to TRBD1. V lost 4 bases and J lost 0; bases outside the gene matches: 10. The length of the CDR3 is 17 residues. Germline V gene data show CDR1 as SGDLS and CDR2 as YYNGEE. The CDR3 region is CASSLSDRADSNQPQHF. The CDR3, as DNA: TGTGCCAGCAGCCTAAGCGACAGGGCAGATAGCAATCAGCCCCAGCATTTT.

This clonotype appeared many times. The chain's CDR3 is CASRRFGGSPSSPSTDTQYF. CDR3 DNA sequence: TGTGCCAGTAGGAGGTTCGGGGGAAGCCCCTCTTCTCCTAGCACAGATACGCAGTATTTT. The J gene is TRBJ2-3, the V gene TRBV19; possibly TRBD2 for D (6 bases). This CDR3 contains 20 residues. V was pared by 6 bases and J by 0 bases, with 28 bases between. Germline CDR1 and CDR2: LNHDA and SQIVND (reference sequence).

This clonotype showed up many times. This chain joins TRBV28 and TRBJ2-7, with a tentative D call TRBD2 (5 bases). This CDR3 has 12 amino acids. Trimming left V 3 bases short and J 6 bases short, with 9 bases between. The germline gives CDR1 MDHEN, CDR2 SYDVKM. For the CDR3, the DNA is TGTGCCAGCAGTTTGAGGGTTGGCGAGCAGTACTTC. This encodes CASSLRVGEQYF.

This clonotype was observed at least ten times. The V call is TRBV10-3, the J call TRBJ2-7; no reliable D call. Germline V CDR1 and CDR2: ENHRY, SYGVKD. This CDR3 region has 11 residues. The V end was cut by 8 bases, the J end by 0 bases, with 5 bases between. The CDR3 loop reads CAIGNSYEQYF. CDR3 sequence (DNA): TGTGCCATCGGCAACTCCTACGAGCAGTACTTC.

Sample share makes this clonotype large. The rearrangement links TRBV20-1 to TRBJ2-5; D gene uncertain. V dropped 3 bases and J dropped 2 bases, with 4 bases sitting between them. CDR3 size: 11 residues. The germline CDR1 and CDR2 sequences are DFQATT and SNEGSKA (reference sequence). CDR3 sequence (DNA): TGCAGTGCTAGCGGACAAGAGACCCAGTACTTC. The encoded protein is CSASGQETQYF.

At least ten counts were recorded for this clonotype. V gene TRBV28 combines with J gene TRBJ1-5; D not certain. The CDR3 spans 14 residues. V was trimmed by 3 bases and J by 3 bases, leaving 9 bases between them. CDR1 is MDHEN and CDR2 is SYDVKM in the germline V gene. Here the CDR3 reads CASSFDFSNQPQHF. CDR3 bases: TGTGCCAGCAGTTTTGACTTTTCCAATCAGCCCCAGCATTTT.

This clonotype was seen ten or more times. This chain connects TRBV19 to TRBJ1-6, with D uncertain. The CDR3 spans 16 residues. Trimming stripped 7 bases from V and 5 bases from J, with 18 bases between. Germline V lookup: CDR1 LNHDA, CDR2 SQIVND (reference sequence). The CDR3 sequence is CASTVAGGVDNSPLHF. CDR3 nucleotides: TGTGCCAGTACGGTAGCAGGAGGTGTTGATAATTCACCCCTCCACTTT.